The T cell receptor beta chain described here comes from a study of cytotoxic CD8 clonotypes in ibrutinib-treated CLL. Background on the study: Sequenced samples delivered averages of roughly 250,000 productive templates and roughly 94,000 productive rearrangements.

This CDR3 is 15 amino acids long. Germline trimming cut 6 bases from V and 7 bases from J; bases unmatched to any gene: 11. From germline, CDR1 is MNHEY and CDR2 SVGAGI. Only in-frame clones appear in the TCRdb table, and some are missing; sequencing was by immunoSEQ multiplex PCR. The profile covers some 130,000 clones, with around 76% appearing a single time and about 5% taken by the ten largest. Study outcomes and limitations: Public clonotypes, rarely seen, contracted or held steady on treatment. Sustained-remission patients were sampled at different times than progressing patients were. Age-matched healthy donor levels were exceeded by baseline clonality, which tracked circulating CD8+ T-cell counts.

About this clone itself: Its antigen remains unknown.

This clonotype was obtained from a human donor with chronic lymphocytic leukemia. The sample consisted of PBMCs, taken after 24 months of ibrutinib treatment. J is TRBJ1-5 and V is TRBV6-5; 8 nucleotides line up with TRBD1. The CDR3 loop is CASSPGQAVGQPQHF. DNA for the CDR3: TGTGCCAGCAGCCCGGGACAGGCCGTGGGGCAGCCCCAGCATTTT.